Below are 14 T cell receptor beta chains sequenced from a single sample in a study of cytomegalovirus exposure and HLA in healthy donors. The PCR contained 60 Vbeta and 13 Jbeta primers. Some clones are missing from TCRdb's copy, which holds only in-frame ones; the method was immunoSEQ multiplex PCR. The sample has about 200,000 clones, almost 70% seen once. The sample consisted of PBMCs. The receptors shown here come from a man aged 40-49 years in good health and CMV-seropositive.

This clone was observed once. This chain uses TRBV18 with TRBJ2-2; D is perhaps TRBD2 (6 bases). Germline CDR1 and CDR2: KGHSH and LQKENI. This CDR3 comprises 15 residues. The germline V and J ends were trimmed by 2 bases and 8 bases, with 15 bases remaining between them. CDR3 amino acids: CASSPTGLTGGELFF. CDR3 coding DNA: TGTGCCAGCTCACCAACCGGACTAACTGGTGGGGAGCTGTTTTTT.

This clone was seen more than once but under ten times. CDR3 sequence: CASSPNLDRSYGYTF. Written as DNA, the CDR3 is TGTGCCAGCAGTCCAAACCTAGACAGGTCTTATGGCTACACCTTC. J is TRBJ1-2 and V is TRBV6-1; possible D gene TRBD1, 6 bases. V was trimmed by 5 bases and J by 5 bases, leaving 18 bases between them. This CDR3 region has 15 residues. Germline assignment: CDR1 MNHNS and CDR2 SASEGT.

The CDR3 protein is CASSLGTSGGPGEQFF. Written as DNA, the CDR3 is TGTGCCAGCAGCTTAGGGACTAGCGGGGGCCCCGGGGAGCAGTTCTTC. The V call is TRBV7-7, the J call TRBJ2-1; 13 bases line up with TRBD2. CDR3 length: 16 amino acids. Germline-derived CDR1 and CDR2 are SSHAT and FNYEAQ (reference sequence). After removal of 1 base from V and 10 bases from J, the junction contained 7 bases not matched to a gene.

This clone has just a few counts. The CDR3 reads CASSDIEQDPGNTIYF. The CDR3 nucleotides read TGTGCCAGCAGTGATATAGAACAGGACCCTGGAAACACCATATATTTT. The V and J genes are TRBV2 and TRBJ1-3, with D perhaps matching TRBD1 (5 bases). The CDR3 covers 16 residues. V shed 3 bases and J shed 2 bases, with 14 bases lying between them. Germline CDR1 SNHLY, CDR2 FYNNEI.

This clone turned up a few times. The chain is built from TRBV4-2 and TRBJ1-2; TRBD1 might be the D (6 bases). The CDR3 runs 16 residues. Looked up from germline, CDR1 is LGHNA and CDR2 is YNFKEQ. Trimming removed 0 bases at V and 8 bases at J, with 19 bases between. The DNA of the CDR3 is TGTGCCAGCAGCCAAGATTCCCCCAGGGGACTAGGAGGCTACACCTTC. It specifies CASSQDSPRGLGGYTF.

The chain recombines TRBV19 with TRBJ1-5; D gene uncertain. CDR1 and CDR2 (germline): LNHDA, SQIVND (reference sequence). The CDR3 is made up of 18 amino acids. Between the trimmed V and J ends, which lost 3 bases and 0 bases, there was a span of 18 bases. For the CDR3, the DNA is TGTGCCAGTAGTATGGGAGTTACTACCCGACCTAGCAATCAGCCCCAGCATTTT. This encodes CASSMGVTTRPSNQPQHF.

The chain employs TRBV28 and TRBJ1-4, with 7 positions matching TRBD1. The CDR3 sequence is 16 residues long. J gave up 5 bases and V 1 base, and 7 bases lay outside the gene matches. Germline CDR1 reads MDHEN; CDR2 reads SYDVKM. CDR3 in amino acids: CASSLSTWTGNEKLFF. The CDR3 DNA sequence: TGTGCCAGCAGTTTATCGACTTGGACAGGAAATGAAAAACTGTTTTTT.

The chain links TRBV6-6 to TRBJ1-4, with 9 bases identical to TRBD1. CDR1 and CDR2 from the germline V gene are MNHNY and SVGAGI (reference sequence). V gave up 5 bases and J gave up 8 bases; unmatched junction bases: 12. The CDR3 consists of 16 residues. CDR3 region: CASSRGGDRVGEKLFF. In DNA form, the CDR3 reads TGTGCCAGCAGTAGGGGAGGGGACAGGGTTGGGGAAAAACTGTTTTTT.

CDR3 DNA sequence: TGTGCCAGCAGCTTCAGGGGTCTCGGGACAGATACGCAGTATTTT. Its translation is CASSFRGLGTDTQYF. The rearrangement links TRBV5-6 to TRBJ2-3; D is possibly TRBD1 (6 bases). Trimming shortened V by 2 bases and J by 3 bases, and 13 bases separated the two germline ends. This CDR3 region has 15 residues. Germline V gives CDR1 SGHDT, CDR2 YYEEEE.

This clone was counted between two and nine times. This sequence joins TRBV5-1 and TRBJ2-2; 7 bases align to TRBD1. Germline loops: CDR1 SGHRS, CDR2 YFSETQ. Losses at the gene ends were 4 bases for V and 3 bases for J; bases not matched to a gene: 6. This CDR3 region has 15 residues. The CDR3 reads CASSPRQGDTGELFF. The CDR3 nucleotides are TGCGCCAGCAGCCCCAGACAGGGAGACACCGGGGAGCTGTTTTTT.

This clone was observed once. The CDR3 DNA reads TGCAGCGTTGTTTGGCGGGGGGGCTGGGAGACCCAGTACTTC. Translated, it gives CSVVWRGGWETQYF. This chain links TRBV29-1 with TRBJ2-5, with 9 bases that match TRBD2. This CDR3 has 14 residues. The germline gives CDR1 SQVTM, CDR2 ANQGSEA. The ends lost 4 bases at V and 5 bases at J; junction bases unmatched: 8.

The rearrangement uses TRBV6-5 and TRBJ2-7, with D possibly being TRBD1 (6 bases). Germline CDR1 reads MNHEY; CDR2 reads SVGAGI. Trimming cost V 8 bases and J 3 bases, with 14 bases left between them. The CDR3 spans 13 residues. CDR3 protein: CASSGDNDYEQYF. Here the CDR3 DNA reads TGTGCCAGCTCTGGGGACAACGACTACGAGCAGTACTTC.

The chain is built from TRBV6-1 and TRBJ2-7; the match to TRBD2 covers 12 bases. Germline V lookup: CDR1 MNHNS, CDR2 SASEGT. CDR3 size: 15 residues. V lost 6 bases, J lost 3 bases, and 6 bases stayed unmatched. CDR3 loop: CASSLRLAGDYEQYF. CDR3 coding DNA: TGTGCCAGCAGCCTCCGACTAGCGGGGGACTACGAGCAGTACTTC.

The table lists this clone with a count of one. The chain combines TRBV7-9 with TRBJ1-1; no definite D call. In germline, CDR1 is SEHNR, CDR2 FQNEAQ (reference sequence). V dropped 5 bases and J dropped 9 bases, with 13 bases sitting between them. The CDR3 contains 12 residues. The CDR3 loop is CASSASGSQAFF. CDR3 DNA: TGTGCCAGCAGCGCCTCCGGGTCCCAAGCTTTCTTT.